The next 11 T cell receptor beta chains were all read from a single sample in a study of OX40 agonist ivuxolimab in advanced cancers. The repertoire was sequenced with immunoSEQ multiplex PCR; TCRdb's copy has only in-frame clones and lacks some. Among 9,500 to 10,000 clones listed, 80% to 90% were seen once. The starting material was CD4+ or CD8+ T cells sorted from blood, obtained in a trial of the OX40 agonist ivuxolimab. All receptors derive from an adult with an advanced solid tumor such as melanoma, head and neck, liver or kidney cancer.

The CDR3 nucleotides read TGTGCCAGCAGCTTAGGCTCTCTATCGAACACTGAAGCTTTCTTT. Translated, it gives CASSLGSLSNTEAFF. The chain combines TRBV7-9 with TRBJ1-1; no clear D gene. The V end lost 1 base, the J end lost 1 base, and 10 bases lay between the germline ends. Germline-derived CDR1 and CDR2 are SEHNR and FQNEAQ (reference sequence). The CDR3 spans 15 residues. Full variable domain (outside the CDR3, taken from reference TRBV7-9 and TRBJ1-1): DTGVSQNPRHKITKRGQNVTFRCDPISEHNRLYWYRQTLGQGPEFLTYFQNEAQLEKSRLLSDRFSAERPKGSFSTLEIQRTEQGDSAMYLCASSLGSLSNTEAFFGQGTRLTVV.

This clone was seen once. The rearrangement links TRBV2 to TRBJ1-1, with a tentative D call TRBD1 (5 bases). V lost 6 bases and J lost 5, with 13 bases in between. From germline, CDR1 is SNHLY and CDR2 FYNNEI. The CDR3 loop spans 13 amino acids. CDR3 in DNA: TGTGCCAGCAGGAGGGGCCAGGCAACTGAAGCTTTCTTT. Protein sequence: CASRRGQATEAFF.

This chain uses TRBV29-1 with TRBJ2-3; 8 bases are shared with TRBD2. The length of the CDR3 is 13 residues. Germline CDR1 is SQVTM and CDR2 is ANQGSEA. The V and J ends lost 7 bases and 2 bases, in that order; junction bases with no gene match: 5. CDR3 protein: CSAAGGYTDTQYF. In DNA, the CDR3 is TGCAGCGCTGCGGGAGGTTACACAGATACGCAGTATTTT.

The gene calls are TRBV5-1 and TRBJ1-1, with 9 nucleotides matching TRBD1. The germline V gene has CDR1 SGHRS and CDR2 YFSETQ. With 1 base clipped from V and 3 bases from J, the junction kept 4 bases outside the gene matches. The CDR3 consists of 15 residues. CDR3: CASSLSGQGDTEAFF. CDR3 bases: TGCGCCAGCAGCTTGTCGGGACAGGGTGACACTGAAGCTTTCTTT.

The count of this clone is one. The CDR3 loop is CASSTLAGEAYEQYF. The CDR3 coding sequence is TGTGCCAGTAGTACCTTAGCGGGAGAGGCCTACGAGCAGTACTTC. V usage is TRBV19 and J usage is TRBJ2-5; 9 positions agree with TRBD2. Judging by the DNA end, TRBJ2-7 fits better; the J call may be wrong. The germline gives CDR1 LNHDA, CDR2 SQIVND (reference sequence). The CDR3 is 15 amino acids.

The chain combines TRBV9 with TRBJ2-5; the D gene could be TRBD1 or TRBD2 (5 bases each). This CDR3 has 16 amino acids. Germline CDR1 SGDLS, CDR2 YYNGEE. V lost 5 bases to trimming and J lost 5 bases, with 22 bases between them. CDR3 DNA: TGTGCCAGCAGTCTACGTGGGGGACCGACCTACGAGACCCAGTACTTC. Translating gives CASSLRGGPTYETQYF.

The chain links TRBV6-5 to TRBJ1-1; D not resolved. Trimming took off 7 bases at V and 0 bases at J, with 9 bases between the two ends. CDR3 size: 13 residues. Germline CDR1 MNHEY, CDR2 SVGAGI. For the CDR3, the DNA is TGTGCCAGCACGGGCAGAATGAACACTGAAGCTTTCTTT. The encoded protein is CASTGRMNTEAFF.

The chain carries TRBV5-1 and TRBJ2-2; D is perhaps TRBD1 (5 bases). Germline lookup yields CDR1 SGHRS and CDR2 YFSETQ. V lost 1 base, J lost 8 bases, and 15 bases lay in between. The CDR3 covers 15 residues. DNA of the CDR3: TGCGCCAGCAGCTTGAGGCAGGGAAGGTCTGGGGAGCTGTTTTTT. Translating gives CASSLRQGRSGELFF.

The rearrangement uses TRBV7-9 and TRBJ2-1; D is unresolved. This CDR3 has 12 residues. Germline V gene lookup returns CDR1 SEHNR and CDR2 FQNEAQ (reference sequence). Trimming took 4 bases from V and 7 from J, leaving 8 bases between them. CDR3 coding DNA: TGTGCCAGCAGCTCTGCTATAAATGAGCAGTTCTTC. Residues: CASSSAINEQFF.

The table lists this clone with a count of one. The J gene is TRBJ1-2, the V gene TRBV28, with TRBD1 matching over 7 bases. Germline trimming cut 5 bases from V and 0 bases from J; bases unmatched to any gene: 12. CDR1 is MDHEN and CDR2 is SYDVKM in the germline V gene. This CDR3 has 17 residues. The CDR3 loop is CASSPLLGGTANYGYTF. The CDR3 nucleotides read TGTGCCAGCAGTCCCCTCCTGGGCGGGACAGCTAACTATGGCTACACCTTC.

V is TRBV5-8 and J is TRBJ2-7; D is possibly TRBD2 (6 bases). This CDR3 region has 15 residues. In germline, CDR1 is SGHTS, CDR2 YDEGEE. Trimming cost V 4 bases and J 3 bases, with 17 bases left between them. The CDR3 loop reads CASSARARGFYEQYF. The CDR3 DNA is TGTGCCAGCAGCGCCCGGGCCCGGGGGTTCTACGAGCAGTACTTC.